This passage covers 17 T cell receptor beta chains from one sample sequenced in a study of neurological immune-mediated disorders. TCRdb re-called the 5' RACE reads through MiXCR, storing one row per CDR3 protein. Among 35,000 or so distinct CDR3 sequences listed, about 3.3% were seen once. Time point described: longitudinal time-point 1 (baseline). The sample was PBMCs. The receptors stem from a woman between 55 and 75 years old with multiple sclerosis.

This clonotype was detected many times. The chain has TRBV7-7 and TRBJ2-3; 7 positions match TRBD2. This CDR3 spans 17 amino acids. V shed 5 bases, J shed 0 bases, and the junction held 11 bases outside the gene matches. Germline CDR1 SSHAT, CDR2 FNYEAQ (reference sequence). The CDR3 loop is CASSPMGRGVSTDTQYF. The CDR3 DNA follows: TGTGCCAGCAGCCCCATGGGCCGGGGGGTTAGCACAGATACGCAGTATTTT.

This clonotype was seen at least ten times. Being one base from a much bigger clone, this may be a read error. This chain uses TRBV20-1 with TRBJ1-5; D gene unclear. Germline V gene data show CDR1 as DFQATT and CDR2 as SNEGSKA (reference sequence). Trimming stripped 6 bases from V and 2 bases from J, with 14 bases between. The CDR3 runs to 14 residues. DNA for the CDR3: TGCAGTGCCGTGCCGGGAAAGGGCAATCAGCCCCAGCATTTT. As protein: CSAVPGKGNQPQHF.

There are many counts of this clonotype. The CDR3 region has the DNA TGTGCCAGCAGTCCAAGCAGAAGCGGGGGAGCAAGGAATGAGCAGTTCTTC. This encodes CASSPSRSGGARNEQFF. This chain links TRBV6-5 with TRBJ2-1, with 8 positions matching TRBD2. V was pared by 5 bases and J by 7 bases, with 16 bases of the junction left unmatched. Germline assignment: CDR1 MNHEY and CDR2 SVGAGI. CDR3 length: 17 residues.

In its sample, this clonotype was seen many times. The V gene is TRBV7-2, the J gene TRBJ1-1, with D possibly being TRBD1 (5 bases). Per the germline V gene, CDR1 is SGHTA and CDR2 is FQGNSA. V shed 0 bases and J shed 7 bases, with 15 bases lying between them. The CDR3 sequence is 15 residues long. The CDR3 sequence: CASSLAGGVTIEAFF. CDR3 bases: TGTGCCAGCAGCTTAGCCGGGGGAGTAACAATTGAAGCTTTCTTT.

For this clonotype: This is likely a read error, given that the CDR3 carries no conserved phenylalanine or tryptophan at its end. The chain joins TRBV5-1 to TRBJ2-5; D gene unclear. CDR1 and CDR2 from the germline V gene are SGHRS and YFSETQ. V lost 0 bases to trimming and J lost 5 bases, with 2 bases between them. This CDR3 is 11 amino acids long. CDR3 DNA: TGCGCCAGCAGCTTGGCGGAGACCCAGTACAAC. Protein: CASSLAETQYN.

This clonotype was seen repeatedly, ten times or more. The chain uses TRBV20-1 and TRBJ1-1; TRBD1 matches at 7 bases. Looked up from germline, CDR1 is DFQATT and CDR2 is SNEGSKA (reference sequence). The CDR3 is made up of 15 amino acids. After removal of 5 bases from V and 0 bases from J, the junction contained 9 bases not matched to a gene. The CDR3 loop is CSAPRDSIMNTEAFF. The CDR3 region has the DNA TGCAGTGCTCCCCGGGACAGTATAATGAACACTGAAGCTTTCTTT.

This clonotype has ten or more counts. The chain uses TRBV7-9 and TRBJ2-2; the D is unclear. This CDR3 region has 12 residues. V dropped 5 bases and J dropped 9 bases, with 10 bases sitting between them. Germline CDR1 is SEHNR and CDR2 is FQNEAQ (reference sequence). CDR3 sequence: CASSGSIRELFF. As DNA, the CDR3 is TGTGCCAGCAGCGGGTCCATTAGGGAGCTGTTTTTT.

With regard to this clonotype: Mismatch with germline at one junction end may stem from a read error. The V call is TRBV7-7, the J call TRBJ2-5, with D perhaps matching TRBD2 (6 bases). The CDR3 has 15 amino acids. Germline V gene sequence: CDR1 SSHAT, CDR2 FNYEAQ (reference sequence). CDR3 nucleotide sequence: TGTGCTAGCAGCCCCCGAGGCGGGACGGGGGAGACCCAGTACTTC. Translation: CASSPRGGTGETQYF. The entire variable domain, with the rest obtained from reference TRBV7-7 and TRBJ2-5, is as follows: GAGVSQSPRYKVTKRGQDVTLRCDPISSHATLYWYQQALGQGPEFLTYFNYEAQPDKSGLPSDRFSAERPEGSISTLTIQRTEQRDSAMYRCASSPRGGTGETQYFGPGTRLLVL.

This clonotype was observed many times. The rearrangement uses TRBV4-1 and TRBJ1-5; TRBD1 matches 10 bases. V gave up 4 bases and J gave up 2 bases; unmatched junction bases: 11. The CDR3 contains 18 residues. Germline lookup yields CDR1 MGHRA and CDR2 YSYEKL. Here the CDR3 DNA reads TGCGCCAGCAGCCCCCGGGACAGGGGCCAGATGGGCAATCAGCCCCAGCATTTT. Residues: CASSPRDRGQMGNQPQHF.

This clonotype was counted ten times or more. The V call is TRBV5-5, the J call TRBJ1-1; tentative D call: TRBD1 (6 bases). Germline-derived CDR1 and CDR2 are SGHKS and YYEKEE (reference sequence). The CDR3 consists of 13 residues. The ends were cut back, 0 bases at V and 10 bases at J, with 13 bases in the middle. DNA for the CDR3: TGTGCCAGCAGCTTGGACGGGGGGCTTGGAGCTTTCTTT. Protein sequence: CASSLDGGLGAFF.

This clonotype was picked up many times. The chain employs TRBV4-1 and TRBJ1-3; perhaps TRBD1 as D (6 bases). Per the germline V gene, CDR1 is MGHRA and CDR2 is YSYEKL. V was clipped by 1 base and J by 4 bases, with 23 bases between them. The CDR3 covers 19 residues. CDR3 nucleotide sequence: TGCGCCAGCAGCCAAGGATACAGGGATCGGCTCCCCCCCGGAAACACCATATATTTT. Translated: CASSQGYRDRLPPGNTIYF.

This clonotype showed up many times. This chain joins TRBV7-9 and TRBJ1-5; D remains unclear. The CDR3 consists of 13 residues. The germline V gene encodes CDR1 SEHNR and CDR2 FQNEAQ (reference sequence). Trimming removed 7 bases at V and 4 bases at J, with 11 bases between. The CDR3 DNA reads TGTGCCAGCAACATGGGCGGAAATCAGCCCCAGCATTTT. As protein: CASNMGGNQPQHF.

In its sample, this clonotype was seen many times. The chain recombines TRBV5-1 with TRBJ1-2; D might be TRBD1 (5 bases). V lost 6 bases and J 5 bases, leaving 11 bases between the germline ends. Germline CDR1 and CDR2: SGHRS and YFSETQ. This CDR3 has 12 residues. CDR3 residues: CASTQGNYGYTF. The CDR3 DNA sequence: TGCGCCAGCACCCAGGGAAATTATGGCTACACCTTC.

The rearrangement joins TRBV20-1 to TRBJ1-1; no reliable D call. Germline CDR1 and CDR2: DFQATT and SNEGSKA (reference sequence). V lost 6 bases and J 5 bases, leaving 10 bases between the germline ends. The CDR3 is 11 amino acids. The CDR3 nucleotides are TGCAGTGCCCCGTCCCCTACTGAAGCTTTCTTT. Residues: CSAPSPTEAFF.

In this sample, this clonotype turned up many times. This chain links TRBV6-5 with TRBJ2-3, with D unresolved. CDR1 and CDR2 (germline): MNHEY, SVGAGI. There are 13 residues in the CDR3. V lost 5 bases and J 10 bases, leaving 16 bases between the germline ends. The CDR3 nucleotides are TGTGCCAGCAGTACGCCGGATCTTCTTGCGCAGTATTTT. Protein sequence: CASSTPDLLAQYF.

Many counts were recorded for this clonotype. This chain joins TRBV9 and TRBJ1-2, with D uncertain. Deletions cut 0 bases from V and 2 bases from J, with 11 bases between. The germline gives CDR1 SGDLS, CDR2 YYNGEE. The CDR3 extends over 15 amino acids. The DNA for the CDR3 is TGTGCCAGCAGCGTAGAGGGTACGGCCAACTATGGCTACACCTTC. Amino acids: CASSVEGTANYGYTF.

This clonotype has at least ten counts. This sequence joins TRBV19 and TRBJ2-6; D may be TRBD1 (5 bases). This CDR3 has 18 residues. Germline CDR1 LNHDA, CDR2 SQIVND (reference sequence). Trimming pared 3 bases from V and 0 bases from J, leaving 15 bases between. CDR3 in DNA: TGTGCCAGTAGTATCGCAGTCCTAAGGGGCTCTGGGGCCAACGTCCTGACTTTC. This gives the protein CASSIAVLRGSGANVLTF. The variable domain in full, with the rest retrieved from reference TRBV19 and TRBJ2-6, is DGGITQSPKYLFRKEGQNVTLSCEQNLNHDAMYWYRQDPGQGLRLIYYSQIVNDFQKGDIAEGYSVSREKKESFPLTVTSAQKNPTAFYLCASSIAVLRGSGANVLTFGAGSRLTVL.